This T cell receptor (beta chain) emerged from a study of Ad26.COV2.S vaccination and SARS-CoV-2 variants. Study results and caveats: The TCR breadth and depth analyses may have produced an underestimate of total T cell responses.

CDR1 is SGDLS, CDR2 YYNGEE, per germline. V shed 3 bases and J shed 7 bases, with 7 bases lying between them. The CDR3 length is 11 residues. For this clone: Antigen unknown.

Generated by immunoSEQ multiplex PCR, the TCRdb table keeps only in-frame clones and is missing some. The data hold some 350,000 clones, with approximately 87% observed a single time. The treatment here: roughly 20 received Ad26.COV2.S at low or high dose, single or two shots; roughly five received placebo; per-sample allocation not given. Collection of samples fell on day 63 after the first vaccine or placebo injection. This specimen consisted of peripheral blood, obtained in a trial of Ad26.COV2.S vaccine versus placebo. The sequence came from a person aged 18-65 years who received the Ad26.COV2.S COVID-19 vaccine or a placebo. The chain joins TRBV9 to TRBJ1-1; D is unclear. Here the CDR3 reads CASSDVREAFF. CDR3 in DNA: TGTGCCAGCAGCGACGTACGTGAAGCTTTCTTT.